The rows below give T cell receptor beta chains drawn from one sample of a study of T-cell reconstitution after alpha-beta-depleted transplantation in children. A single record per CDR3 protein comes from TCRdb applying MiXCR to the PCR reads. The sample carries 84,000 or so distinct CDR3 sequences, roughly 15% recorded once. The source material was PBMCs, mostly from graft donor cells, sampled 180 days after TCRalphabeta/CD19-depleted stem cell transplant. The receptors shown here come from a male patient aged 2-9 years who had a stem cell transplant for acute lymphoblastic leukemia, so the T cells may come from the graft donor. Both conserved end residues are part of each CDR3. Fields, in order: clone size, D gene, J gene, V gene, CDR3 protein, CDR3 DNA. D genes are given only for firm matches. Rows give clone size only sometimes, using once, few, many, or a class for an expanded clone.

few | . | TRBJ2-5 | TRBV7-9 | CASSLALRGGETQYF | TGTGCCAGCAGCTTAGCCCTCCGGGGTGGTGAGACCCAGTACTTC
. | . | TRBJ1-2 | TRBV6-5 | CASSYSTLTDEYGYTF | TGTGCCAGCAGTTACTCGACCCTGACAGATGAATATGGCTACACCTTC
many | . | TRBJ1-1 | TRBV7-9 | CASSFWTTNTEAFF | TGTGCCAGCAGCTTTTGGACAACGAACACTGAAGCTTTCTTT
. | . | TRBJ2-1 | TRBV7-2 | CASSFSSSYNEQFF | TGTGCCAGCAGCTTCAGCAGCTCCTACAATGAGCAGTTCTTC
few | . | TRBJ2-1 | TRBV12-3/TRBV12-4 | CASSPPGDATYNEQFF | TGTGCCAGCAGTCCGCCGGGGGACGCGACCTACAATGAGCAGTTCTTC
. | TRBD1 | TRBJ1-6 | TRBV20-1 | CSASDRGGSPLHF | TGCAGTGCTAGTGACAGGGGTGGGTCACCCCTCCACTTT
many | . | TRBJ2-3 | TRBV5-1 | CASSLAADTQYF | TGCGCCAGCAGCTTGGCCGCAGATACGCAGTATTTT
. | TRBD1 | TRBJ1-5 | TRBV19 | CASSIQGGNQPQHF | TGTGCCAGTAGTATACAGGGGGGCAATCAGCCCCAGCATTTT
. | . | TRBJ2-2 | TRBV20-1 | CSARDTLPPGELFF | TGCAGTGCTAGAGATACACTACCACCCGGGGAGCTGTTTTTT
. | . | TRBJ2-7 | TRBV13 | CASSWEGQIRGSSYEQYF | TGTGCCAGCAGCTGGGAGGGACAGATTCGCGGGAGCTCCTACGAGCAGTACTTC
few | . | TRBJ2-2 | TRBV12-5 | CASGFLTGQNTGELFF | TGTGCTAGTGGTTTCTTAACAGGACAGAACACCGGGGAGCTGTTTTTT
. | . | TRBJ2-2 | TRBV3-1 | CASRPRRRDTGELFF | TGTGCCAGCAGGCCCCGTAGACGGGACACCGGGGAGCTGTTTTTT
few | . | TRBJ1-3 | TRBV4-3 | CASSPGRRGATGNTIYF | TGCGCCAGCAGCCCCGGGAGACGGGGGGCGACTGGAAACACCATATATTTT
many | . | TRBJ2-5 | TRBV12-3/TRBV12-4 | CASGPGAETQYF | TGTGCCAGCGGACCTGGGGCAGAGACCCAGTACTTC
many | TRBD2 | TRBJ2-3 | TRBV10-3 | CAISPAGADTQYF | TGTGCCATCAGCCCGGCGGGGGCAGATACGCAGTATTTT
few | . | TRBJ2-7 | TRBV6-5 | CASSYGGVGEQYF | TGTGCCAGCAGTTACGGAGGGGTCGGCGAGCAGTACTTC
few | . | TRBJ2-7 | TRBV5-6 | CASSPSWTSYEQYF | TGTGCCAGCAGCCCCTCCTGGACATCTTACGAGCAGTACTTC
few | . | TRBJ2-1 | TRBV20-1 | CSARRQVTYNEQFF | TGCAGTGCTAGAAGACAGGTCACCTACAATGAGCAGTTCTTC
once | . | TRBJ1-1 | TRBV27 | CASSLSGVSGTEAFF | TGTGCCAGCAGTTTATCGGGGGTAAGTGGCACTGAAGCTTTCTTT
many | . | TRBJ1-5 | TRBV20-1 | CSARDAVRRGAYKPQHF | TGCAGTGCTAGAGATGCGGTGCGGCGGGGTGCTTATAAGCCCCAGCATTTT
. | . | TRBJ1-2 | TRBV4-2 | CASSGGERMYGYTF | TGTGCCAGCAGTGGAGGGGAAAGGATGTATGGCTACACCTTC
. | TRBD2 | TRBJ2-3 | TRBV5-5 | CASSLGLAGRTDTQYF | TGTGCCAGCAGCTTGGGACTAGCGGGACGCACAGATACGCAGTATTTT
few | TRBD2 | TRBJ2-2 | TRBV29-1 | CSVLAGEGTGELFF | TGCAGCGTACTAGCGGGGGAAGGCACCGGGGAGCTGTTTTTT
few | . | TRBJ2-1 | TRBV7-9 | CASSSREGYEQFF | TGTGCCAGCAGCTCCAGAGAGGGGTATGAGCAGTTCTTC
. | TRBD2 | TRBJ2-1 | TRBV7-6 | CASSERLAGGLSDEQFF | TGTGCCAGCAGCGAGCGACTAGCGGGGGGGTTAAGCGATGAGCAGTTCTTC
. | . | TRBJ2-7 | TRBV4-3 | CASSHSGTAAYEQYF | TGCGCCAGCAGCCATTCCGGGACCGCCGCCTACGAGCAGTACTTC
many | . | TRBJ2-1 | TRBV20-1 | CSARLLPQSSYNEQFF | TGCAGTGCTAGATTACTACCCCAATCGTCCTACAATGAGCAGTTCTTC
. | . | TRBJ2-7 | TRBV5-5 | CASSPVYRPYEQYF | TGTGCCAGCAGCCCCGTTTACCGGCCCTACGAGCAGTACTTC
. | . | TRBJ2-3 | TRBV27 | CASTPRGYLLPDTQYF | TGTGCCAGCACACCCCGGGGCTATCTGCTGCCAGATACGCAGTATTTT
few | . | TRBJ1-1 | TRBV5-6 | CASSPVGGAGTEAFF | TGTGCCAGCAGCCCGGTGGGGGGGGCAGGGACTGAAGCTTTCTTT
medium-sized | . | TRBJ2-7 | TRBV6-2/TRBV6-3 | CASSLYYEQYF | TGTGCCAGCAGCCTCTACTACGAGCAGTACTTC
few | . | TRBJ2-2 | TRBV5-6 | CASRRRGGGELFF | TGTGCCAGCAGGAGGAGGGGTGGCGGGGAGCTGTTTTTT
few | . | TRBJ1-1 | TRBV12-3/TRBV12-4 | CASSFGKNTEAFF | TGTGCCAGCAGTTTCGGGAAAAACACTGAAGCTTTCTTT
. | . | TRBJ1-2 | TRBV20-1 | CSATSEAYGYTF | TGCAGTGCTACTAGCGAGGCCTATGGCTACACCTTC
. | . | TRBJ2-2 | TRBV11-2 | CASSLGRAGQNTGELFF | TGTGCCAGCAGCTTAGGACGGGCGGGACAGAACACCGGGGAGCTGTTTTTT
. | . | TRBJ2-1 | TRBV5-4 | CASSLDLGGGYNEQFF | TGTGCCAGCAGCTTGGATCTCGGGGGTGGGTACAATGAGCAGTTCTTC